Here is one T cell receptor (beta chain) with its context. Antigen unknown. This sample is drawn from a study of cytomegalovirus exposure and HLA in healthy donors. As for the study in general: Genotyping of roughly 400 donors showed that 80% to 90% belonged to the Caucasian-associated ancestry cluster. Study observations and caveats: Most of the TCR beta V segments (in an earlier analysis) were productive either about 87% or about 30% of the time. As a later analysis showed, a missense DCLRE1C variant was linked to trimming of TCR beta V- and J-genes.

Primers: 60 Vbeta forward and 13 Jbeta reverse. Produced via immunoSEQ multiplex PCR; TCRdb's table is partial and in-frame only. The sample holds around 58,000 clones. Donors consisted of healthy bone marrow donors. The TCR originated in a man in his fifties or sixties in good health and CMV-seropositive. Sequenced input: PBMCs.

In nucleotides, the CDR3 is TGTGCCAGCAGCCCCCGAATGACTAGCGGGAGGAGCCCCGTTTACGAGCAGTACTTC. This sequence encodes CASSPRMTSGRSPVYEQYF. The gene calls are TRBV7-2 and TRBJ2-7; 13 bases align to TRBD2. This CDR3 has 19 residues. Germline-derived CDR1 and CDR2 are SGHTA and FQGNSA. V trimming: 5 bases; J trimming: 4 bases; junction bases outside the gene matches: 17.